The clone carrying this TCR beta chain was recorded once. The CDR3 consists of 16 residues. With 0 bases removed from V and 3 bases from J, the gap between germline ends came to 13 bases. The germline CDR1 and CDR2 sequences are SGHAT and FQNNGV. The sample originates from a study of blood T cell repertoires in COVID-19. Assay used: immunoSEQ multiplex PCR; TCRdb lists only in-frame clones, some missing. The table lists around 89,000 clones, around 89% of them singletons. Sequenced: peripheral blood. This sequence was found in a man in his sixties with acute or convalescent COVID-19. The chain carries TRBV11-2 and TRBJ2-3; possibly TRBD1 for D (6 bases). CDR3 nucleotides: TGTGCCAGCAGCTTAGACGGACAGCCGTTTACAGATACGCAGTATTTT. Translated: CASSLDGQPFTDTQYF.